This is a list of T cell receptor beta chains from one sample in a study of T-cell reconstitution after alpha-beta-depleted transplantation in children. TCRdb re-analysed the PCR reads in MiXCR, keeping a single row per CDR3 protein. The repertoire holds almost 600,000 distinct CDR3 sequences, over 25% seen once, with around 36% in the top ten. The input for sequencing was PBMCs, taken before TCRalphabeta/CD19-depleted stem cell transplant. These receptors were collected from a boy under two years old with Wiskott-Aldrich syndrome, due to receive a stem cell transplant. Each CDR3 is given with its conserved first and last residue. D genes are given only for firm matches. For some rows the clone size is stated as once, few or many, or as a class when expanded; others skip it.

TRBD2	TRBV5-1	few	TRBJ2-5	TGCGCCAGCAGCGTACTAGCGGGAGGGAACCTAATACAAGAGACCCAGTACTTC	CASSVLAGGNLIQETQYF
TRBD2	TRBV27	few	TRBJ2-1	TGTGCCAGCAGTCTCAAGCGGGAGGGCCATTTAAGGCAGTTCTTC	CASSLKREGHLRQFF
.	TRBV20-1	.	TRBJ2-3	TGCAGTGCCTTAGGGGAAGGTAGCACAGATACGCAGTATTTT	CSALGEGSTDTQYF
TRBD1	TRBV6-1	.	TRBJ2-7	TGTGCCAGCCCCCCGACAGGGGGAGGCCACGAGCAGTACTTC	CASPPTGGGHEQYF
TRBD2	TRBV28	few	TRBJ2-1	TGTGCCAGCAGCTACCCGGGGAGCGGGAGAGGCAATGAGCAGTTCTTC	CASSYPGSGRGNEQFF
.	TRBV18	.	TRBJ2-5	TGTGCCAGCTCACCACCGAGAGGCAGTCCCCTCCAAGAGACCCAGTACTTC	CASSPPRGSPLQETQYF
TRBD2	TRBV12-3/TRBV12-4	.	TRBJ2-5	TGTGCCAGCAGTAGATCTAGCGGGGAAGAGACCCAGTACTTC	CASSRSSGEETQYF
.	TRBV5-1	many	TRBJ2-5	TGCGCCAGCAGCTTGGCGGAGACCCAGTACTTC	CASSLAETQYF
.	TRBV5-1	.	TRBJ2-7	TGCGCCAGCAGCTTGGAAGATACAGGGTACCACGAGCAGTACTTC	CASSLEDTGYHEQYF
TRBD1	TRBV20-1	.	TRBJ2-1	TGCAGTGCTAGGCCTGGGGGACAGGGTCTATACAATGAGCAGTTCTTC	CSARPGGQGLYNEQFF
.	TRBV29-1	.	TRBJ2-2	TGCAGCGTTTGTAAGGTGGTTGGCGGGGAGCTGTTTTTT	CSVCKVVGGELFF
.	TRBV11-2	few	TRBJ2-1	TGTGCCAGCAGCCCCAGGGCCTGGATCGGCGATGAGCAGTTCTTC	CASSPRAWIGDEQFF
.	TRBV4-1	.	TRBJ1-1	TGCGCCAGCAGAGAACCGCTACGTGGACGGAACACTGAAGCTTTCTTT	CASREPLRGRNTEAFF
.	TRBV7-2	few	TRBJ2-2	TGTGCCAGCAGCCACCTCAGGGGCACCGGGGAGCTGTTTTTT	CASSHLRGTGELFF
.	TRBV5-1	.	TRBJ2-1	TGCGCCAGCAGCTTGGAGGGCTACCCCTCTGGGAATGAGCAGTTCTTC	CASSLEGYPSGNEQFF
.	TRBV5-1	.	TRBJ2-1	TGCGCCAGCAGCCTCCGCGGCGGCTCGAGCTCCTACAATGAGCAGTTCTTC	CASSLRGGSSSYNEQFF